This entry lists 8 T cell receptor beta chains sequenced from one sample in a study of CD8 T cells in Susac syndrome. Random hexamers served to reverse transcribe roughly 0.5 to 1 ug RNA. One entry per CDR3 protein results from TCRdb running MiXCR on the immunoSEQ multiplex PCR reads. The profile shows some 180,000 distinct CDR3 sequences, about 93% of them singletons. Sequenced input: CD4+ T cells from PBMCs. The receptors derive from a human donor with Susac syndrome.

The chain uses TRBV30 and TRBJ1-3; D call uncertain. This CDR3 is built from 12 residues. The V end was cut by 1 base, the J end by 3 bases, with 4 bases between. Germline V gives CDR1 GTSNPN, CDR2 SVGIG (reference sequence). The CDR3 DNA is TGTGCCTGGAGTGCAGGTGGAAACACCATATATTTT. Amino acids: CAWSAGGNTIYF.

V gene TRBV20-1 combines with J gene TRBJ2-2, with a possible D match to TRBD2 (5 bases). This CDR3 has 12 residues. The germline V and J ends were trimmed by 3 bases and 8 bases, with 10 bases remaining between them. The germline CDR1 and CDR2 sequences are DFQATT and SNEGSKA (reference sequence). CDR3 amino acids: CSASPQRGELFF. CDR3 DNA: TGCAGTGCTAGCCCTCAGCGGGGGGAGCTGTTTTTT.

V gene TRBV24-1 combines with J gene TRBJ1-5; the D gene is possibly TRBD1 (5 bases). Germline CDR1 KGHDR, CDR2 SFDVKD. V lost 3 bases and J lost 0, with 11 bases in between. The length of the CDR3 is 16 residues. In nucleotides, the CDR3 is TGTGCCACCAGTGATCCCGGGACGGATAGCAATCAGCCCCAGCATTTT. Protein product: CATSDPGTDSNQPQHF.

V usage is TRBV6-5 and J usage is TRBJ2-7; 8 bases are shared with TRBD1. The CDR3 is made up of 12 amino acids. The germline V gene encodes CDR1 MNHEY and CDR2 SVGAGI. V gave up 5 bases and J gave up 6 bases; unmatched junction bases: 3. CDR3 coding DNA: TGTGCCAGCAGTAGGACAGGGACCGAGCAGTACTTC. Translated, it gives CASSRTGTEQYF.

The chain carries TRBV4-3 and TRBJ2-1; possibly TRBD1 or TRBD2 for D (5 bases each). V lost 3 bases and J lost 8, with 17 bases in between. The germline V gene has CDR1 LGHNA and CDR2 YSLEER. The CDR3 has 15 residues. CDR3 region: CASSHLQRGPDEQFF. In DNA form, the CDR3 reads TGCGCCAGCAGCCACCTACAACGGGGACCGGATGAGCAGTTCTTC.

The gene calls are TRBV5-4 and TRBJ2-7, with D perhaps given as TRBD1 or TRBD2 (5 bases each). This CDR3 region has 13 residues. CDR1 SGHNT and CDR2 YYREEE come from the germline V gene (reference sequence). With 0 bases removed from V and 2 bases from J, the gap between germline ends came to 6 bases. DNA for the CDR3: TGTGCCAGCAGCTTGGGGGACCCCTACGAGCAGTACTTC. It is translated as CASSLGDPYEQYF.

This clonotype showed up just once. The V gene is TRBV29-1, the J gene TRBJ2-2; a possible D gene is TRBD2 (6 bases). V shed 3 bases and J shed 4 bases, with 18 bases lying between them. This CDR3 has 16 residues. CDR1 and CDR2 from the germline V gene are SQVTM and ANQGSEA. The DNA for the CDR3 is TGCAGCGTTGATCAGGGACTTCGGGCGGGCACCGGGGAGCTGTTTTTT. Its protein is CSVDQGLRAGTGELFF.

The rearrangement uses TRBV6-6 and TRBJ2-1; 7 bases are a match to TRBD2. Germline CDR1 reads MNHNY; CDR2 reads SVGAGI (reference sequence). CDR3 size: 16 residues. J lost 3 bases, V lost 7 bases, and 12 bases had no gene match. CDR3 sequence reads: CASTLRSSGVYNEQFF. The CDR3 DNA sequence: TGTGCCAGCACTCTAAGGTCTAGCGGCGTCTACAATGAGCAGTTCTTC.